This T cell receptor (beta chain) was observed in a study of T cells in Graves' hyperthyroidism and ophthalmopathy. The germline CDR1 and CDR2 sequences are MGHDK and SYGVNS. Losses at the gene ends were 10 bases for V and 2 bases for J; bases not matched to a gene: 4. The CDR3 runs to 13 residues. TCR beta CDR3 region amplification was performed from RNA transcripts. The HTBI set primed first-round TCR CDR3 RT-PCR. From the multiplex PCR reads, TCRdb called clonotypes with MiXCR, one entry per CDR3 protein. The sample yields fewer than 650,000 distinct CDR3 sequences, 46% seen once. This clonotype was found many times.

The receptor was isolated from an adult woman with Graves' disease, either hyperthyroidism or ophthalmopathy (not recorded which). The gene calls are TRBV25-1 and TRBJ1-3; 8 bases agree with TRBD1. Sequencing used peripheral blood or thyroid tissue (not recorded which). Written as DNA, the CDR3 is TGTGCCACTGGACAGGGAACTGGAAACACCATATATTTT. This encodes CATGQGTGNTIYF.